This record concerns one TCR beta chain sequence. Its antigen is currently unknown. PCR amplification relied on 60 Vbeta primers (plus 13 Jbeta primers). Libraries were prepared by immunoSEQ multiplex PCR; TCRdb keeps only in-frame clonotypes and omits some of them. The profile shows more than 150,000 clones, roughly nine tenths of them singletons. J lost 5 bases, V lost 6 bases, and 3 bases had no gene match. Germline CDR1 and CDR2: MNHEY and SMNVEV (reference sequence). This CDR3 is built from 14 residues. This record belongs to a study of cytomegalovirus exposure and HLA in healthy donors. Study background: Caucasian-associated ancestry cluster membership applied to over 80% of around 400 genotyped donors.

Overall study findings and caveats: Clonal expansion, a later analysis showed, was greater in HLA-associated TCR beta chains than in equally common others. Usually a TCR sequence was rare, but some public TCRs were found in many donors. In a later analysis, a genetic analysis reported fewer productive-TCR N-insertions in an Asian-associated ancestry cluster than the cohort average.

The sequenced sample was PBMCs. This TCR derives from a girl younger than two in good health and CMV-seronegative. This chain joins TRBV27 and TRBJ2-5; 13 nucleotides align to TRBD2. CDR3 loop: CASSWTSGSETQYF. The CDR3 DNA reads TGTGCCAGCAGCTGGACTAGCGGGAGTGAGACCCAGTACTTC.